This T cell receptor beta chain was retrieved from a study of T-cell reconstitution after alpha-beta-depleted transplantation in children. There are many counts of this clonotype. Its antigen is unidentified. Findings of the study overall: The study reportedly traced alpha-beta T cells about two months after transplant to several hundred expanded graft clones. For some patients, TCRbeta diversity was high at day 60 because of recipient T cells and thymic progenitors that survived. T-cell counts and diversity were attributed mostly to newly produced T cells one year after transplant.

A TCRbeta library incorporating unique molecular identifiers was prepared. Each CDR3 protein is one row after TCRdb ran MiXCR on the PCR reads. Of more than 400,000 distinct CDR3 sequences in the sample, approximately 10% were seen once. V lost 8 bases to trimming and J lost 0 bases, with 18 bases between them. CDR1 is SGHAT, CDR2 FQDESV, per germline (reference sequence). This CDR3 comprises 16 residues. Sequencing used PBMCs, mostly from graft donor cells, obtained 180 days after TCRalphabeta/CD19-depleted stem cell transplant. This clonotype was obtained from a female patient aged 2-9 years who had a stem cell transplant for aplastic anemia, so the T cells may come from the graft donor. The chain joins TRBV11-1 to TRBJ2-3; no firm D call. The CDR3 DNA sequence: TGTGCCAGCCGCCGGTTCCACAGTACTAGCACAGATACGCAGTATTTT. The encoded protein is CASRRFHSTSTDTQYF.